These 30 T cell receptor beta chains were all obtained from the same sample, sequenced in a study of human T cells and chemical hapten exposure (dated by TCRdb to the early 2020s). Library preparation used RACE. Sequencing was performed on a NextSeq 500. In TCRdb, the public reads were trimmed at Q25 with fastp and aligned with MiXCR, with productive beta chains retained. CDR3 protein sequences are deduplicated, and each keeps its most common genes and DNA. Counted in this sample were just over 90,000 distinct CDR3 sequences; roughly 8% of them appeared once. Around 3% of the sample rests with the top ten. Sample time point, as interpreted from the label and publication: healthy volunteer bleed at 2 weeks. Unfractionated whole blood was collected in Tempus Blood RNA tubes, and total RNA was extracted from that blood. Sequencing was done on a sample of whole blood. Source of these receptors: a female donor in good health. Some clones in this sample may be carry-over from other donors' samples.

In this sample, this clonotype turned up a few times. The rearrangement joins TRBV20-1 to TRBJ2-7; the D gene is possibly TRBD2 (7 bases). Between the trimmed V and J ends, which lost 6 bases and 7 bases, there was a span of 22 bases. This CDR3 is built from 14 residues. Germline V lookup: CDR1 DFQATT, CDR2 SNEGSKA (reference sequence). The CDR3 region has the DNA TGCAGTGCATCCGGGGGGCAAGAACTTCCGGAGCAGTACTTC. Its translation is CSASGGQELPEQYF.

This clonotype has only a few counts. V and J are TRBV28 and TRBJ2-7, with 8 bases lining up with TRBD1. The CDR3 runs 14 residues. Germline lookup yields CDR1 MDHEN and CDR2 SYDVKM. V trimming: 2 bases; J trimming: 4 bases; junction bases outside the gene matches: 4. CDR3 in amino acids: CASSLLGQGYEQYF. DNA for the CDR3: TGTGCCAGCAGTTTACTTGGACAGGGTTACGAGCAGTACTTC.

This clonotype was found a few times. This chain uses TRBV27 with TRBJ1-1; weak D call: TRBD1 (6 bases). V gave up 7 bases and J gave up 11 bases, with 29 bases separating them. Germline loops: CDR1 MNHEY, CDR2 SMNVEV (reference sequence). The CDR3 extends over 16 amino acids. For the CDR3, the DNA is TGTGCCAGCACCCTGTGGACAGACTCTCTAAGTTTCGGTGCTTTCTTT. This translates into CASTLWTDSLSFGAFF.

To note about this clonotype: Since a much larger clone is just one base distant, this may be a read error. This chain joins TRBV27 and TRBJ2-3, with TRBD1 as a possible D gene (5 bases). This CDR3 region has 14 residues. The ends were cut back, 2 bases at V and 2 bases at J, with 8 bases in the middle. The germline V gene has CDR1 MNHEY and CDR2 SMNVEV (reference sequence). CDR3 DNA: TGTGCCAGCAGTTTAACAGGCACCACAGATACGCAGTATTTT. Amino acid sequence: CASSLTGTTDTQYF.

At least ten counts were recorded for this clonotype. The chain carries TRBV28 and TRBJ2-3, with TRBD2 as a possible D gene (5 bases). The length of the CDR3 is 15 residues. V was cut by 5 bases and J by 0 bases, with 12 bases left in between. Germline V CDR1 and CDR2: MDHEN, SYDVKM. As DNA, the CDR3 is TGTGCCAGCAGTCAGGCTGGGGAGAGCACAGATACGCAGTATTTT. Protein product: CASSQAGESTDTQYF.

This clonotype was observed a few times. The chain uses TRBV6-5 and TRBJ2-4; D might be TRBD1 (7 bases). Trimming shortened V by 7 bases and J by 7 bases, and 14 bases separated the two germline ends. The germline gives CDR1 MNHEY, CDR2 SVGAGI. The CDR3 loop spans 13 amino acids. The CDR3 sequence is CASTSPGGNIQYF. CDR3 nucleotide sequence: TGTGCCAGCACCTCGCCAGGGGGGAACATTCAGTACTTC.

The J gene is TRBJ1-3, the V gene TRBV30, with D tentatively TRBD1 (5 bases). This CDR3 has 16 residues. Trimming removed 1 base from V and 0 bases from J, with 13 bases in between. Germline V gene data show CDR1 as GTSNPN and CDR2 as SVGIG (reference sequence). CDR3 sequence (DNA): TGTGCCTGGAGTGGGGGCGACACCATCTCTGGAAACACCATATATTTT. It yields the protein CAWSGGDTISGNTIYF.

This clonotype was found a few times. This chain joins TRBV7-3 and TRBJ2-1, with 12 positions matching TRBD1. Germline-derived CDR1 and CDR2 are SGHTA and FQGTGA. V was clipped by 4 bases and J by 6 bases; unmatched bases: 4. The CDR3 is 15 residues long. CDR3 amino acids: CASSYGTGGFNEQFF. DNA of the CDR3: TGTGCCAGCAGCTACGGGACAGGGGGCTTCAATGAGCAGTTCTTC.

This clonotype was recorded many times. V and J are TRBV4-1 and TRBJ1-1, with D perhaps TRBD1 (6 bases). The CDR3 has 15 residues. Germline V lookup: CDR1 MGHRA, CDR2 YSYEKL. The germline V and J ends were trimmed by 3 bases and 5 bases, with 16 bases remaining between them. CDR3 sequence: CASSQRMGGPTEAFF. In DNA form, the CDR3 reads TGCGCCAGCAGCCAGAGAATGGGGGGCCCGACTGAAGCTTTCTTT.

This clonotype was observed many times. The chain recombines TRBV20-1 with TRBJ1-5, with D hard to call. This CDR3 comprises 15 residues. Germline loops: CDR1 DFQATT, CDR2 SNEGSKA (reference sequence). Trimming took 0 bases from V and 6 from J, leaving 15 bases between them. Here the CDR3 DNA reads TGCAGTGCTAGAGATTGGGCCCCGGTGAGTCAGCCCCAGCATTTT. It yields the protein CSARDWAPVSQPQHF.

The sample holds a few counts of this clonotype. The chain links TRBV6-1 to TRBJ2-7, with TRBD2 matching over 11 bases. The CDR3 is 14 residues long. V shed 6 bases, J shed 4 bases, and the junction held 5 bases outside the gene matches. CDR1 and CDR2 from the germline V gene are MNHNS and SASEGT. The CDR3 DNA reads TGTGCCAGCAGGACTAGCGGGATCCTGTACGAGCAGTACTTC. Its protein product is CASRTSGILYEQYF.

This clonotype was counted only a few times. The V and J genes are TRBV5-1 and TRBJ1-5, with D hard to call. From germline, CDR1 is SGHRS and CDR2 YFSETQ. V was trimmed by 0 bases and J by 9 bases, leaving 7 bases between them. The CDR3 spans 12 residues. CDR3 residues: CASSLEGGPQHF. DNA of the CDR3: TGCGCCAGCAGCTTGGAAGGTGGGCCCCAGCATTTT.

This clonotype was counted ten times or more. V and J are TRBV6-6 and TRBJ1-1; the match to TRBD1 covers 9 bases. The CDR3 is 15 residues long. The germline CDR1 and CDR2 sequences are MNHNY and SVGAGI (reference sequence). V was pared by 8 bases and J by 5 bases, with 12 bases of the junction left unmatched. The chain's CDR3 is CASGKTGGTTTEAFF. As DNA, the CDR3 is TGTGCCAGCGGAAAGACAGGGGGTACAACGACTGAAGCTTTCTTT.

This chain's CDR3 is CASSRNSYEQYF. The CDR3 DNA sequence: TGTGCCAGCAGTCGGAACTCCTACGAGCAGTACTTC. The chain links TRBV2 to TRBJ2-7, with D uncertain. Between the trimmed V and J ends, which lost 5 bases and 0 bases, there was a span of 5 bases. CDR3 size: 12 residues. CDR1 SNHLY and CDR2 FYNNEI come from the germline V gene.

This clonotype occurred many times. The chain couples TRBV5-4 to TRBJ2-3, with 7 bases matching TRBD1. Trimming took 4 bases from V and 2 from J; bases not matched to a gene: 7. Germline CDR1 and CDR2: SGHNT and YYREEE (reference sequence). This CDR3 has 15 amino acids. Here the CDR3 DNA reads TGTGCCAGCAGCCTCCGACAGGGAGACACAGATACGCAGTATTTT. Translation: CASSLRQGDTDTQYF.

This rearrangement joins TRBV29-1 to TRBJ2-7; the match to TRBD1 covers 9 bases. The germline V gene has CDR1 SQVTM and CDR2 ANQGSEA. V lost 3 bases to trimming and J lost 3 bases; unmatched junction nucleotides: 6. This CDR3 is 14 amino acids long. The DNA of the CDR3 is TGCAGCGTTGAGGGGGGGGACAGGGTCTACGAGCAGTACTTC. It codes for CSVEGGDRVYEQYF.

This chain uses TRBV7-9 with TRBJ2-4; 10 nucleotides match TRBD2. This CDR3 comprises 17 residues. Germline CDR1 SEHNR, CDR2 FQNEAQ (reference sequence). Trimming removed 5 bases from V and 11 bases from J; junction bases left unmatched: 18. As DNA, the CDR3 is TGTGCCAGCAGCCCCCGAACAGCGGGAGGGCCCGAGTACTTTCAGTACTTC. Amino acids: CASSPRTAGGPEYFQYF.

This clonotype turned up a few times. The genes are TRBV3-1 and TRBJ2-1, with D perhaps matching TRBD2 (5 bases). The CDR3 has 12 residues. Trimming stripped 4 bases from V and 6 bases from J, with 7 bases between. Looked up from germline, CDR1 is LGHDT and CDR2 is YNNKEL (reference sequence). CDR3 bases: TGTGCCAGCAGCCGAAGCGGCAATGAGCAGTTCTTC. This encodes CASSRSGNEQFF.

This clonotype was seen only a few times. The chain couples TRBV14 to TRBJ2-7; a possible D gene is TRBD1 (5 bases). Germline CDR1 and CDR2: SGHDN and FVKESK. V lost 3 bases and J lost 5, with 14 bases in between. The CDR3 contains 14 residues. The CDR3 DNA sequence: TGTGCCAGCAGCCACCTGAGGCAGGGCAACGAGCAGTACTTC. Its protein is CASSHLRQGNEQYF.

The chain employs TRBV4-1 and TRBJ2-1, with 9 bases lining up with TRBD2. There are 17 residues in the CDR3. The V segment lost 4 bases and the J segment 3 bases; nucleotides outside the gene matches: 10. From germline, CDR1 is MGHRA and CDR2 YSYEKL. CDR3 sequence reads: CASSPFSGRGGYNEQFF. The CDR3 DNA reads TGCGCCAGCAGCCCCTTTAGCGGGAGAGGCGGCTACAATGAGCAGTTCTTC.

The V gene is TRBV30, the J gene TRBJ2-3; 8 nucleotides line up with TRBD2. Trimming took 3 bases from V and 0 from J; bases not matched to a gene: 5. Germline-derived CDR1 and CDR2 are GTSNPN and SVGIG (reference sequence). CDR3 size: 15 residues. Here the CDR3 DNA reads TGTGCCTGGAGCTCCGGGACTAGTAGCACAGATACGCAGTATTTT. Protein sequence: CAWSSGTSSTDTQYF.

The gene calls are TRBV14 and TRBJ2-1; 11 nucleotides line up with TRBD2. The trim removed 4 bases at V and 3 bases at J, leaving 5 bases unmatched. The germline gives CDR1 SGHDN, CDR2 FVKESK. The CDR3 is 16 residues long. The CDR3 DNA sequence: TGTGCCAGCAGCCCTTTAACTAGCGGGAGCTACAATGAGCAGTTCTTC. Its protein is CASSPLTSGSYNEQFF. Full variable domain (remainder filled in from reference TRBV14 and TRBJ2-1): EAGVTQFPSHSVIEKGQTVTLRCDPISGHDNLYWYRRVMGKEIKFLLHFVKESKQDESGMPNNRFLAERTGGTYSTLKVQPAELEDSGVYFCASSPLTSGSYNEQFFGPGTRLTVL.

This clonotype was seen a handful of times. The V call is TRBV3-1, the J call TRBJ2-3; a weak D match, TRBD1 (6 bases). This CDR3 spans 19 amino acids. The V end lost 0 bases, the J end lost 2 bases, and 21 bases lay between the germline ends. Germline V CDR1 and CDR2: LGHDT, YNNKEL (reference sequence). The CDR3 reads CASSQEDFRVTGDTDTQYF. Here the CDR3 DNA reads TGTGCCAGCAGCCAAGAAGATTTCCGGGTGACAGGAGACACAGATACGCAGTATTTT.

This clonotype was seen repeatedly, ten times or more. The chain links TRBV3-1 to TRBJ2-1; a possible D gene is TRBD2 (5 bases). The germline gives CDR1 LGHDT, CDR2 YNNKEL (reference sequence). Between the trimmed V and J ends, which lost 0 bases and 8 bases, there was a span of 11 bases. This CDR3 spans 14 amino acids. Here the CDR3 reads CASSQDEGRDEQFF. The CDR3 DNA reads as TGTGCCAGCAGCCAAGATGAGGGTCGGGATGAGCAGTTCTTC.

This clonotype has only a few counts. This chain connects TRBV4-3 to TRBJ2-2; D is possibly TRBD2 (5 bases). The CDR3 covers 16 residues. CDR1 is LGHNA and CDR2 is YSLEER in the germline V gene. The V end was cut by 0 bases, the J end by 3 bases, with 11 bases between. CDR3 sequence (DNA): TGCGCCAGCAGCCAAGATAATAGCGACTACACCGGGGAGCTGTTTTTT. The encoded protein is CASSQDNSDYTGELFF.

The sample holds many counts of this clonotype. The chain is built from TRBV25-1 and TRBJ2-5; the match to TRBD2 covers 7 bases. Germline V gene lookup returns CDR1 MGHDK and CDR2 SYGVNS. J lost 3 bases, V lost 1 base, and 11 bases had no gene match. The CDR3 contains 17 residues. The DNA of the CDR3 is TGTGCCAGCAGTGAATGGGACTATTCCTTAGGGGAAGAGACCCAGTACTTC. Encoded protein: CASSEWDYSLGEETQYF. The whole variable domain, filled in from reference TRBV25-1 and TRBJ2-5, reads EADIYQTPRYLVIGTGKKITLECSQTMGHDKMYWYQQDPGMELHLIHYSYGVNSTEKGDLSSESTVSRIRTEHFPLTLESARPSHTSQYLCASSEWDYSLGEETQYFGPGTRLLVL.

The chain is built from TRBV12-3 or TRBV12-4 and TRBJ1-4, with a weak D call TRBD1 (5 bases). The ends were cut back, 5 bases at V and 7 bases at J, with 14 bases in the middle. The CDR3 has 14 residues. The CDR3 DNA reads TGTGCCAGCAGTCTGGCCGGGGGAACTGAAAAACTGTTTTTT. It is translated as CASSLAGGTEKLFF.

This clonotype was counted at least ten times. The chain couples TRBV20-1 to TRBJ2-7, with 9 positions matching TRBD2. The CDR3 is 14 residues long. Trimming at V came to 4 bases and at J to 1 base, leaving 5 bases not matched to a gene. CDR1 is DFQATT, CDR2 SNEGSKA, per germline (reference sequence). The DNA of the CDR3 is TGCAGTGCTAAAGGTAGCGGGAGTTCCTACGAGCAGTACTTC. The encoded protein is CSAKGSGSSYEQYF.

The rearrangement joins TRBV28 to TRBJ1-5, with a possible D match to TRBD1 (6 bases). The CDR3 is made up of 15 amino acids. Trimming took 3 bases from V and 4 from J, leaving 13 bases between them. The germline gives CDR1 MDHEN, CDR2 SYDVKM. The CDR3: CASSFAGGGNQPQHF. DNA of the CDR3: TGTGCCAGCAGTTTCGCTGGGGGCGGGAATCAGCCCCAGCATTTT.

This clonotype came up a few times. This sequence joins TRBV5-5 and TRBJ2-3; D is perhaps TRBD2 (5 bases). CDR1 is SGHKS and CDR2 is YYEKEE in the germline V gene (reference sequence). The V gene lost 3 bases and the J gene lost 6 bases, with 20 bases spanning the gap. The length of the CDR3 is 16 residues. CDR3 DNA sequence: TGTGCCAGCAGCTCACAACCCGCGGGCTCCCCGGATACGCAGTATTTT. This gives the protein CASSSQPAGSPDTQYF. The full variable domain, completed using reference TRBV5-5 and TRBJ2-3, is DAGVTQSPTHLIKTRGQQVTLRCSPISGHKSVSWYQQVLGQGPQFIFQYYEKEERGRGNFPDRFSARQFPNYSSELNVNALLLGDSALYLCASSSQPAGSPDTQYFGPGTRLTVL.